This TCR beta chain was recorded in a study of cytomegalovirus exposure and HLA in healthy donors. Findings and caveats of the study: For most TCR sequences rarity was the rule, although some public TCRs occurred in many donors.

CDR1 is MNHNS, CDR2 SASEGT, per germline. J was trimmed by 3 bases and V by 2 bases; bases with no gene match: 5. CDR3 length: 16 residues. Both 60 Vbeta primers and 13 Jbeta primers went into the PCR. Produced via immunoSEQ multiplex PCR; TCRdb's table is partial and in-frame only. The repertoire includes about 180,000 clones, about three quarters of them detected once, and around 5.7% sits in the top ten. As regards this clone: No antigen is known for it.

This TCR came from a man aged 40-49 years in good health and CMV-seronegative. The specimen was PBMCs. The chain links TRBV6-1 to TRBJ2-1; TRBD1 aligns across 9 bases. DNA of the CDR3: TGTGCCAGCAGTGAACTCGGGACAGGGAACTACAATGAGCAGTTCTTC. Translating it yields CASSELGTGNYNEQFF.